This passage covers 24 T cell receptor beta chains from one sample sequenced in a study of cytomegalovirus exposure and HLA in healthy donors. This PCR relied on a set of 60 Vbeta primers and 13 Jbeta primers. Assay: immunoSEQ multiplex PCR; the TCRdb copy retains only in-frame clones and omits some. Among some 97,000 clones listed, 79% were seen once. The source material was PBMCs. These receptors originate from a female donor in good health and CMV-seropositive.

The CDR3 sequence is CASSFGGAREQYF. For the CDR3, the DNA is TGTGCCAGCAGTTTTGGGGGGGCTAGGGAGCAGTACTTC. This chain uses TRBV27 with TRBJ2-5, with D possibly matching TRBD2 (7 bases). With 3 bases removed from V and 11 bases from J, the gap between germline ends came to 16 bases. From germline, CDR1 is MNHEY and CDR2 SMNVEV (reference sequence). This CDR3 is 13 amino acids long.

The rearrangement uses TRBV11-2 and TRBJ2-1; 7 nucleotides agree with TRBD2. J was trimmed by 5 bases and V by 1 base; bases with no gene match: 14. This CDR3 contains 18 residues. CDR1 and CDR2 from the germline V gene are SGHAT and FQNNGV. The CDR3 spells CASSLGPYRGGKDNEQFF. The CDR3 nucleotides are TGTGCCAGCAGCTTAGGGCCCTATCGCGGGGGTAAAGACAATGAGCAGTTCTTC.

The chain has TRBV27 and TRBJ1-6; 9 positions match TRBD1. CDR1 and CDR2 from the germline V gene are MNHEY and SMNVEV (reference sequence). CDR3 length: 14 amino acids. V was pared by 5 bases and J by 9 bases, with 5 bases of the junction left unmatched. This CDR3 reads CASSAGTGTSPLHF. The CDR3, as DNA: TGTGCCAGCAGTGCCGGGACAGGGACTTCACCCCTCCACTTT.

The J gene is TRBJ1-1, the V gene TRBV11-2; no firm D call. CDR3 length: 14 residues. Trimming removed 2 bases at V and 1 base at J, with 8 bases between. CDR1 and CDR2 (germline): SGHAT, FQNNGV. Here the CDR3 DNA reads TGTGCCAGCAGCTTAAAATCCCAGAACACTGAAGCTTTCTTT. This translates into CASSLKSQNTEAFF.

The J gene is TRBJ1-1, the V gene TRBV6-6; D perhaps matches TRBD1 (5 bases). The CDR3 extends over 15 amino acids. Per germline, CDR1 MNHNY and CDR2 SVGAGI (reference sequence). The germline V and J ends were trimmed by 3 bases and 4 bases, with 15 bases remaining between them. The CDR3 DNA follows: TGTGCCAGCAGTTATTTAGGGGCGGGAAGCACTGAAGCTTTCTTT. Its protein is CASSYLGAGSTEAFF.

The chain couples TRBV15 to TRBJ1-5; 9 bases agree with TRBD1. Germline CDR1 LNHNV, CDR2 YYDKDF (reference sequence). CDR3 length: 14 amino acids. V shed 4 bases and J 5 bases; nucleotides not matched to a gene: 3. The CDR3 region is CATSTGQGHQPQHF. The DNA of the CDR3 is TGTGCCACCAGCACTGGACAGGGGCATCAGCCCCAGCATTTT.

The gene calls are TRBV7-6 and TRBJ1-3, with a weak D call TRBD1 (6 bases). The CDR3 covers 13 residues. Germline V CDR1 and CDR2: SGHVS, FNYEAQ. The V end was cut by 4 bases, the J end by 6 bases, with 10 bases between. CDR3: CASSSDRLNTIYF. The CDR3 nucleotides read TGTGCCAGCAGCTCCGACAGGCTAAACACCATATATTTT.

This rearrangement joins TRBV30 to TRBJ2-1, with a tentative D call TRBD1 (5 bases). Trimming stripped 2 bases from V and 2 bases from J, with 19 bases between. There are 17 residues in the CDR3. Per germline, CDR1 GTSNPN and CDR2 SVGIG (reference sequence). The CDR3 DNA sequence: TGTGCCTGGAGTCCTATAGGGGTCGGAGTTCCCTACAATGAGCAGTTCTTC. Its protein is CAWSPIGVGVPYNEQFF.

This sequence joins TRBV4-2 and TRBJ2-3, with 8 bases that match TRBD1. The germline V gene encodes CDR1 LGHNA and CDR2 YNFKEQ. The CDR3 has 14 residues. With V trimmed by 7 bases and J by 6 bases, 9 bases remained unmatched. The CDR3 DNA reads TGTGCCAGCACCTTGGGGCAGGGGGCGGATACGCAGTATTTT. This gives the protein CASTLGQGADTQYF.

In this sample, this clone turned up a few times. The CDR3 region is CASSILPRDRGETRPGEQYF. The DNA of the CDR3 is TGCGCCAGCAGCATACTACCCCGGGACAGGGGGGAAACGAGGCCGGGGGAGCAGTACTTC. The V gene is TRBV5-1, the J gene TRBJ2-7; 11 bases map to TRBD1. The CDR3 runs to 20 residues. Germline CDR1 and CDR2: SGHRS and YFSETQ. Trimming took 4 bases from V and 7 from J; bases not matched to a gene: 25.

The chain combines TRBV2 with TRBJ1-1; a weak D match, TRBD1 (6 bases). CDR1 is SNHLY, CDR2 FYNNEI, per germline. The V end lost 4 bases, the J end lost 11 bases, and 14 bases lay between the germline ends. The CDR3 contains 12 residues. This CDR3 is CASSASGGAAFF. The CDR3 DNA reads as TGTGCCAGCAGTGCCTCGGGGGGGGCGGCTTTCTTT.

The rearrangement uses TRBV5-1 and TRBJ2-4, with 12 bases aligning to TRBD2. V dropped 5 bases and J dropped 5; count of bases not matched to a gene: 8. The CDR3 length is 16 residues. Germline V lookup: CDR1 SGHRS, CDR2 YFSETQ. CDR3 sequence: CASRPGLAGTQNIQYF. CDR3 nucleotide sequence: TGCGCCAGCAGGCCGGGACTAGCGGGTACTCAAAACATTCAGTACTTC.

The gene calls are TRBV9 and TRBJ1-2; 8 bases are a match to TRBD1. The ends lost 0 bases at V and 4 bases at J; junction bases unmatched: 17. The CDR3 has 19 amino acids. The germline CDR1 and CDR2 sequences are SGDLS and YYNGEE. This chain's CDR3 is CASSVVPGGGLRVSYGYTF. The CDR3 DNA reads TGTGCCAGCAGCGTAGTTCCAGGGGGCGGCCTAAGGGTCTCCTATGGCTACACCTTC.

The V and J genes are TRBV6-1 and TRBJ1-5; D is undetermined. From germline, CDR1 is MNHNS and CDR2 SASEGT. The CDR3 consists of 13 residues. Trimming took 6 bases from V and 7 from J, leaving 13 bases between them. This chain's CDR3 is CASSLLNFQPQHF. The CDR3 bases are TGTGCCAGCAGCCTACTAAACTTCCAGCCCCAGCATTTT.

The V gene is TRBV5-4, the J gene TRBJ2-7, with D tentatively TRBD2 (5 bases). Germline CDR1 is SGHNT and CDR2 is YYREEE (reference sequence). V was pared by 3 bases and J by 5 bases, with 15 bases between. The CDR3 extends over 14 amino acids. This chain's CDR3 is CASSSRRSLDEQYF. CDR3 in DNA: TGTGCCAGCAGCTCAAGGAGGAGCTTGGACGAGCAGTACTTC.

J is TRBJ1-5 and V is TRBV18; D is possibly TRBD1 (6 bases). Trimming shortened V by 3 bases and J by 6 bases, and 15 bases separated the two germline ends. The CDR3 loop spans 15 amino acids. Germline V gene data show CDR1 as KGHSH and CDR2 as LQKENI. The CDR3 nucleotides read TGTGCCAGCTCACCCCCTGGGGGCTGGGGTCAGCCCCAGCATTTT. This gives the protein CASSPPGGWGQPQHF. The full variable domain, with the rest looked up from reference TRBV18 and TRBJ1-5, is NAGVMQNPRHLVRRRGQEARLRCSPMKGHSHVYWYRQLPEEGLKFMVYLQKENIIDESGMPKERFSAEFPKEGPSILRIQQVVRGDSAAYFCASSPPGGWGQPQHFGDGTRLSIL.

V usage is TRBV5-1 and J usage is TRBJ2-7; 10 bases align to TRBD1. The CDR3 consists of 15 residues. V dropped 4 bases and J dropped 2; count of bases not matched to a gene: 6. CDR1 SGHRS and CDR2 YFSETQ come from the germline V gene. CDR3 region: CASSRGGQGPYEQYF. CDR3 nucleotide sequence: TGCGCCAGCAGCCGGGGGGGACAGGGGCCCTACGAGCAGTACTTC.

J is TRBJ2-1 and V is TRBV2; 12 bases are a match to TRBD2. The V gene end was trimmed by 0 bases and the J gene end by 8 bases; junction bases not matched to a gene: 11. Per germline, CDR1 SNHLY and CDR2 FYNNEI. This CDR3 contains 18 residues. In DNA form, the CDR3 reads TGTGCCAGCAGTGAAGCCGGGGCTAGCGGGAGGGCCGGCCATGAGCAGTTCTTC. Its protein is CASSEAGASGRAGHEQFF.

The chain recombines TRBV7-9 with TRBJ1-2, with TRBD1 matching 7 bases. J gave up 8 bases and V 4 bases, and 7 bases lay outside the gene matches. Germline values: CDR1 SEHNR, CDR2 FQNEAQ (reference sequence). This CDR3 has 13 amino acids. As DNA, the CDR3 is TGTGCCAGCAGCTCGTTGGGACAGAAAGGCTACACCTTC. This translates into CASSSLGQKGYTF.

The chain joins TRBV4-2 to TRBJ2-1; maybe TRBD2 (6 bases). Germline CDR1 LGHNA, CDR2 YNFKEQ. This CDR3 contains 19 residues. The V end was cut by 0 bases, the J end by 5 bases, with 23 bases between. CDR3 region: CASSQDPVVAVNGHNEQFF. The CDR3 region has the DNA TGTGCCAGCAGCCAAGATCCCGTCGTAGCGGTGAATGGGCACAATGAGCAGTTCTTC.

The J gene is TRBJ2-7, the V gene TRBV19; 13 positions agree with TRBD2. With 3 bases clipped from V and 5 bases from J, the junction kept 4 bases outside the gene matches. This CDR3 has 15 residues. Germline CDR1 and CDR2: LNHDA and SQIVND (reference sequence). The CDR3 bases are TGTGCCAGTAGTATCGGACTAGCGGGGGACGACGAGCAGTACTTC. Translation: CASSIGLAGDDEQYF.

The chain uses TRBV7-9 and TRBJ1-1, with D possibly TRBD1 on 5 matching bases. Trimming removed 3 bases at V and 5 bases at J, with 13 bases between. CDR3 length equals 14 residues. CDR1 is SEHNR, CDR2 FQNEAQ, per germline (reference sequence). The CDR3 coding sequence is TGTGCCAGCAGCTTGCAGGGATTTAGGACTGAAGCTTTCTTT. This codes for CASSLQGFRTEAFF.

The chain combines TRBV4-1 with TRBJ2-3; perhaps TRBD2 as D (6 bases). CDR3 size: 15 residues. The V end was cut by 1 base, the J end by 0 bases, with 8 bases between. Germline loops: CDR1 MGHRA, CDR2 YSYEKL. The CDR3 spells CASSQVAESTDTQYF. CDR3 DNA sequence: TGCGCCAGCAGCCAAGTAGCGGAAAGCACAGATACGCAGTATTTT.

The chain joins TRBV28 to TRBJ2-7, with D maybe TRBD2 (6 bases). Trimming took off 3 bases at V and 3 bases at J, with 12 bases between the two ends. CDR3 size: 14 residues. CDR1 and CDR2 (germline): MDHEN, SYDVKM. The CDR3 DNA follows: TGTGCCAGCAGTTTGGTGAGGGGACTCTACGAGCAGTACTTC. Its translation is CASSLVRGLYEQYF.